In its sample, the clone carrying this T cell receptor beta chain ranks as medium-sized. Its antigen is unknown. The CDR3 consists of 15 residues. V was trimmed by 0 bases and J by 8 bases, leaving 11 bases between them. In germline, CDR1 is SGHTA, CDR2 FQGTGA. For each sample, template was around 600 ng of bulk tumor genomic DNA. In surgery, several biopsies were collected from each primary tumor at widely spaced sites. Undergoing curative surgery were patients whose non-small cell lung cancer was untreated and newly diagnosed. The data derive from a study of immune heterogeneity within non-small cell lung tumors. Study-wide points: Each patient largely had their own distinct set of high-frequency T-cell receptor beta clonotypes.

In a multiplex PCR, 32 V and 13 J primers amplified TCR beta CDR3. MiXCR, run by TCRdb on the multiplex PCR reads, gives a single entry per CDR3 protein. The repertoire holds approximately 5,000 distinct CDR3 sequences, roughly 21% seen once, with 8.5% to 10% in the top ten. This clonotype originated in a woman aged 60 to 75 with non-small cell lung cancer. Sequenced sample: lung tumor tissue. V usage is TRBV7-3 and J usage is TRBJ1-6, with D maybe TRBD1 (5 bases). CDR3 protein: CASSLTGQGDSPLHF. The CDR3 region has the DNA TGTGCCAGCAGCTTAACGGGGCAAGGGGATTCACCCCTCCACTTT.